This T cell receptor beta chain was obtained from a study of T-cell memory formation after mild COVID-19 (dated by TCRdb to the early 2020s). Regarding the study in general: Most TCR sequence clusters were specific to one of the two donors. In a couple of donors, T-cell clones that expanded and contracted after mild COVID-19 were tracked by sequencing TCRalpha and TCRbeta repertoires over time. The cohort comprised two young, previously healthy adult volunteers, one female and one male. Study-level results and caveats: Some responding clones were found in pre-infection memory, which suggests that pre-existing cross-reactive memory T cells took part in the SARS-CoV-2 response. Only a couple of mild cases were covered by the study, and larger cohorts that include severe cases with pre-infection samples were considered necessary. Whether the second-wave clones peaking on day 37 were SARS-CoV-2 specific was not confirmed. From day 15 to 85, contracting clones showed balanced CD4/CD8 phenotypes, whereas a second wave of clones that expanded from day 15 to 37 leaned towards CD4+. Contracting CD4+ clones turned up mainly in the CM and EM memory subsets, whereas EMRA was where CD8+ clones were enriched.

Of note for this clonotype: Its antigen has not been determined. It has no much larger one-base neighbor in the sample; base qualities were not kept.

From the cysteine up to the phenylalanine, the CDR3 has a length of 15 residues. Solely the CDR3 DNA is kept, with 45 bases framed from the first base. The germline V gene provides CDR1 MDHEN and CDR2 SYDVKM. V is cut back by 7 bases and J by 4 bases, with 8 bases in the junction unmatched. Ficoll-Paque density gradient centrifugation was used to isolate PBMCs. Sequencing used an Illumina NovaSeq 6000. TCRalpha and TCRbeta cDNA libraries were built by 5'RACE with constant-segment primers, adding sample barcodes and unique molecular identifiers. RNA was extracted from every sample with Trizol reagent. The libraries were amplified in two PCR steps, and the second step added a second sample barcode and Illumina TruSeq adapters. Libraries were sequenced on an Illumina NovaSeq with 2 x 150 bp paired-end reads. The authors processed their data as follows. The reads were demultiplexed and collapsed into UMI-guided consensus sequences using migec v1.2.7. Using mixcr v2.1.11, UMI consensuses were aligned to TRA and TRB V and J templates and then assembled into clonotypes. A clonotype was counted as expanded or contracted only if both edgeR and NoisET called the change significant, with noise models trained on biological replicates. edgeR calls used a false discovery rate-adjusted p below 0.01 and a log2 fold-change threshold of 1. As an exploratory analysis of dynamics, PCA with hierarchical clustering was applied to max-normalized trajectories of the 1000 most abundant clonotypes. The CD4 or CD8 phenotype of responding clones was assigned using the separately sequenced CD4+ and CD8+ repertoires. TCRdb ran its own pipeline on the public reads, namely fastp trimming at Q25 and MiXCR clone calling, and kept in-frame beta chains. CDR3 protein duplicates are merged, each entry listing the most common genes and DNA. TCRdb's processing, not the authors', yielded these V and J calls. This sample holds around 300,000 distinct CDR3 sequences; 10% to 15% were observed only once. About a fifth of the sample is held by the ten biggest clonotypes.

This sequence uses TRBV28 and TRBJ1-5; 9 middle bases align to TRBD1. The sequence came from a man in his late teens or twenties who had mild COVID-19 (a few samples of this study predate the infection). The sample titles of this study are shuffled in the database, so cell type and time point are left out; the donor was told from shared clones. The sequenced material came from PBMCs or a T cell subset sorted from them (not recorded which). The nucleotide sequence is given as TGTGCCAGCACCCTGGGGGACAGGGAGAATCAGCCCCAGCATTTT. Translated, it reads CASTLGDRENQPQHF.